Below, 26 T cell receptor beta chains from the same sample are listed, as sequenced in a study of T cell responses to AZD1222 COVID-19 vaccine. The method was immunoSEQ multiplex PCR; TCRdb's version includes in-frame clones alone and lacks a portion of them. The sample includes 120,000 or so clones, around 89% of them seen just once. Material: peripheral blood, obtained on day 0 of AZD1222 vaccination. The source is an adult in good health.

This sequence joins TRBV27 and TRBJ1-1; 7 bases match TRBD1. Germline CDR1 is MNHEY and CDR2 is SMNVEV (reference sequence). There are 13 residues in the CDR3. The ends lost 0 bases at V and 5 bases at J; junction bases unmatched: 0. CDR3 DNA: TGTGCCAGCAGTTTATCACAGGGGACTGAAGCTTTCTTT. It encodes CASSLSQGTEAFF.

The genes are TRBV28 and TRBJ1-5; perhaps TRBD1 as D (6 bases). Per germline, CDR1 MDHEN and CDR2 SYDVKM. The germline V and J ends were trimmed by 2 bases and 4 bases, with 12 bases remaining between them. The CDR3 covers 15 residues. The CDR3 here is CASSLVGGGNQPQHF. CDR3 DNA sequence: TGTGCCAGCAGTTTAGTCGGGGGCGGAAATCAGCCCCAGCATTTT.

The rearrangement joins TRBV9 to TRBJ2-3; D unclear. From germline, CDR1 is SGDLS and CDR2 YYNGEE. V gave up 0 bases and J gave up 2 bases, with 22 bases separating them. The CDR3 is 19 amino acids. CDR3 bases: TGTGCCAGCAGCGTAGGGATACCGGACGGGTTCCGAACCACAGATACGCAGTATTTT. It yields the protein CASSVGIPDGFRTTDTQYF.

The chain joins TRBV5-4 to TRBJ1-1; D is perhaps TRBD1 (5 bases). Looked up from germline, CDR1 is SGHNT and CDR2 is YYREEE (reference sequence). The CDR3 is made up of 14 amino acids. V was shortened by 4 bases and J by 0 bases, with 10 bases between the two germline ends. The CDR3 DNA is TGTGCCAGCAGCCCCCAGACAGTGAACACTGAAGCTTTCTTT. This encodes CASSPQTVNTEAFF.

The sample holds one count of this clone. The V and J genes are TRBV11-3 and TRBJ2-3, with TRBD2 identical over 8 bases. This CDR3 is 15 amino acids long. CDR1 is SGHNT and CDR2 is YENEEA in the germline V gene. V lost 2 bases to trimming and J lost 4 bases; unmatched junction nucleotides: 5. The CDR3 sequence is CASSLKAGEADTQYF. DNA of the CDR3: TGTGCCAGCAGCTTAAAAGCGGGAGAGGCAGATACGCAGTATTTT.

The chain is built from TRBV11-3 and TRBJ2-7, with TRBD1 identical over 10 bases. V was clipped by 7 bases and J by 3 bases; unmatched bases: 18. This CDR3 comprises 18 residues. CDR1 is SGHNT, CDR2 YENEEA, per germline. CDR3 amino acids: CASNTSRHPTGGIYEQYF. The CDR3 DNA reads as TGTGCCAGCAATACGAGTCGACATCCGACAGGGGGCATCTACGAGCAGTACTTC.

The chain uses TRBV3-1 (or the pseudogene TRBV3-2) and TRBJ2-7, with 7 bases identical to TRBD2. This CDR3 comprises 14 residues. Germline-derived CDR1 and CDR2 are LGHDT and YNNKEL (reference sequence). Germline trimming cut 1 base from V and 5 bases from J; bases unmatched to any gene: 5. Written as DNA, the CDR3 is TGTGCCAGCAGCCAAGGTGGCGGGAGCGACGAGCAGTACTTC. Translating gives CASSQGGGSDEQYF.

The chain is built from TRBV11-3 and TRBJ1-1; D call uncertain. CDR3 length: 15 residues. Germline assignment: CDR1 SGHNT and CDR2 YENEEA. V gave up 5 bases and J gave up 0 bases, with 13 bases separating them. CDR3: CASSGSGTLNTEAFF. The CDR3 DNA sequence: TGTGCCAGCAGCGGCTCGGGCACTCTGAACACTGAAGCTTTCTTT.

The chain has TRBV15 and TRBJ1-2; TRBD1 agrees at 9 bases. Germline V gene lookup returns CDR1 LNHNV and CDR2 YYDKDF (reference sequence). Losses at the gene ends were 1 base for V and 4 bases for J; bases not matched to a gene: 16. The CDR3 contains 19 residues. The CDR3 region has the DNA TGTGCCACCAGCAGAGGATTGACGGGACAGGGCCGTTTGGTCTATGGCTACACCTTC. Protein sequence: CATSRGLTGQGRLVYGYTF.

The chain joins TRBV7-2 to TRBJ1-1; D is ambiguous. CDR3 length: 14 residues. V was cut by 5 bases and J by 0 bases, with 10 bases left in between. CDR1 and CDR2 (germline): SGHTA, FQGNSA. CDR3 nucleotides: TGTGCCAGCAGCCGGCTTGTGCTGAACACTGAAGCTTTCTTT. This gives the protein CASSRLVLNTEAFF.

This chain links TRBV27 with TRBJ1-2; 10 positions match TRBD1. Unmatched junction bases numbered 3, after V lost 7 bases and J lost 4 bases. Germline loops: CDR1 MNHEY, CDR2 SMNVEV (reference sequence). The CDR3 is 13 residues long. The CDR3 nucleotides read TGTGCCAGCACCCGGGACAGGGGCTATGGCTACACCTTC. Residues: CASTRDRGYGYTF.

The CDR3 region has the DNA TGTGCCAGCAGTCTAGGACAGGGGGCCACAGATACGCAGTATTTT. This translates into CASSLGQGATDTQYF. This chain connects TRBV28 to TRBJ2-3; 11 bases are a match to TRBD1. V lost 5 bases to trimming and J lost 2 bases; unmatched junction nucleotides: 3. CDR1 MDHEN and CDR2 SYDVKM come from the germline V gene. This CDR3 spans 15 amino acids.

The chain has TRBV3-1 (or the pseudogene TRBV3-2) and TRBJ2-6; possibly TRBD1 or TRBD2 for D (5 bases each). This CDR3 spans 19 amino acids. Between the trimmed V and J ends, which lost 3 bases and 0 bases, there was a span of 18 bases. Per germline, CDR1 LGHDT and CDR2 YNNKEL (reference sequence). DNA for the CDR3: TGTGCCAGCAGCCAGCAGAGAGGGGCCCTGTACTCTGGGGCCAACGTCCTGACTTTC. Protein product: CASSQQRGALYSGANVLTF.

The V and J genes are TRBV28 and TRBJ1-1; D gene uncertain. The V end lost 4 bases, the J end lost 4 bases, and 13 bases lay between the germline ends. Per germline, CDR1 MDHEN and CDR2 SYDVKM. CDR3 length: 14 residues. The CDR3 loop is CASSSASRVTEAFF. The DNA of the CDR3 is TGTGCCAGCAGTTCCGCCTCTAGGGTCACTGAAGCTTTCTTT. The variable domain in full, completed from reference TRBV28 and TRBJ1-1, reads DVKVTQSSRYLVKRTGEKVFLECVQDMDHENMFWYRQDPGLGLRLIYFSYDVKMKEKGDIPEGYSVSREKKERFSLILESASTNQTSMYLCASSSASRVTEAFFGQGTRLTVV.

The chain joins TRBV6-5 to TRBJ2-5; D is undetermined. CDR1 is MNHEY and CDR2 is SVGAGI in the germline V gene. The V end was cut by 2 bases, the J end by 2 bases, with 12 bases between. CDR3 length: 15 residues. The CDR3 region is CASSYEADRQETQYF. For the CDR3, the DNA is TGTGCCAGCAGTTACGAGGCGGACCGGCAAGAGACCCAGTACTTC.

The chain has TRBV5-4 and TRBJ2-2; D is perhaps TRBD2 (6 bases). The germline V gene has CDR1 SGHNT and CDR2 YYREEE (reference sequence). Trimming left V 2 bases short and J 2 bases short, with 13 bases between. The CDR3 sequence is 16 residues long. The CDR3 bases are TGTGCCAGCAGCTTAGGAGGGCCCCCTAACACCGGGGAGCTGTTTTTT. Translated, it gives CASSLGGPPNTGELFF.

The V and J genes are TRBV5-1 and TRBJ1-1; a weak D match, TRBD1 (6 bases). Germline V CDR1 and CDR2: SGHRS, YFSETQ. The CDR3 has 15 residues. V shed 6 bases and J shed 4 bases, with 19 bases lying between them. This CDR3 reads CASKITLGGSTEAFF. CDR3 DNA sequence: TGCGCCAGCAAAATAACCCTAGGGGGGAGCACTGAAGCTTTCTTT.

The chain is built from TRBV14 and TRBJ2-7; possibly TRBD1 or TRBD2 for D (5 bases each). This CDR3 comprises 16 residues. CDR1 SGHDN and CDR2 FVKESK come from the germline V gene. V lost 3 bases and J 11 bases, leaving 26 bases between the germline ends. CDR3 DNA sequence: TGTGCCAGCAGCCACGACTCCGGAACAGGTGGGGCGCGGGAGTACTTC. This codes for CASSHDSGTGGAREYF.

The rearrangement links TRBV5-6 to TRBJ1-2; D perhaps matches TRBD1 (6 bases). The ends were cut back, 4 bases at V and 3 bases at J, with 16 bases in the middle. The CDR3 totals 15 residues. CDR1 is SGHDT, CDR2 YYEEEE, per germline. The CDR3 here is CASSIAPTGYYGYTF. CDR3 nucleotides: TGTGCCAGCAGCATCGCCCCAACAGGGTACTATGGCTACACCTTC.

V usage is TRBV25-1 and J usage is TRBJ2-5; D is ambiguous. The CDR3 has 14 amino acids. The V end lost 3 bases, the J end lost 5 bases, and 13 bases lay between the germline ends. CDR1 and CDR2 from the germline V gene are MGHDK and SYGVNS. Written as DNA, the CDR3 is TGTGCCAGCAGTGACAACATGGCGTGGGAGACCCAGTACTTC. Translating it yields CASSDNMAWETQYF.

The chain carries TRBV20-1 and TRBJ2-7; D is unclear. The germline CDR1 and CDR2 sequences are DFQATT and SNEGSKA (reference sequence). This CDR3 contains 11 residues. V was shortened by 5 bases and J by 4 bases, with 9 bases between the two germline ends. The DNA for the CDR3 is TGCAGTGCTTTAGGGAAATACGAGCAGTACTTC. This sequence encodes CSALGKYEQYF.

Only one count was recorded for this clone. For the CDR3, the DNA is TGTGCCAGCAGCCCAACCCCGGGACAGATATACGAGCAGTACTTC. Translated, it gives CASSPTPGQIYEQYF. V gene TRBV9 combines with J gene TRBJ2-7, with 7 bases lining up with TRBD1. The ends lost 4 bases at V and 4 bases at J; junction bases unmatched: 11. Per the germline V gene, CDR1 is SGDLS and CDR2 is YYNGEE. This CDR3 contains 15 residues.

This clone was observed once. The rearrangement joins TRBV3-1 (or the pseudogene TRBV3-2) to TRBJ2-1; no reliable D call. Germline CDR1 LGHDT, CDR2 YNNKEL (reference sequence). V was shortened by 2 bases and J by 6 bases, with 11 bases between the two germline ends. The CDR3 has 14 residues. The CDR3 protein is CASSQYTRSNEQFF. DNA of the CDR3: TGTGCCAGCAGCCAATACACCCGCTCCAATGAGCAGTTCTTC.

The gene calls are TRBV7-9 and TRBJ2-1; 9 nucleotides match TRBD2. This CDR3 comprises 14 residues. V was clipped by 5 bases and J by 15 bases; unmatched bases: 14. CDR1 is SEHNR and CDR2 is FQNEAQ in the germline V gene (reference sequence). This CDR3 is CASSPPLAGLALFF. The CDR3 DNA follows: TGTGCCAGCAGCCCGCCTTTAGCCGGACTAGCGCTGTTCTTC.

V and J are TRBV24-1 and TRBJ2-1; 8 bases line up with TRBD2. This CDR3 spans 16 amino acids. Germline CDR1 reads KGHDR; CDR2 reads SFDVKD. J gave up 6 bases and V 1 base, and 7 bases lay outside the gene matches. The CDR3 DNA reads TGTGCCACCAGTGATTTCGGTAGCGGGACCCCCAATGAGCAGTTCTTC. Translated, it gives CATSDFGSGTPNEQFF.

V gene TRBV4-1 combines with J gene TRBJ2-3, with TRBD2 matching over 11 bases. J lost 5 bases, V lost 1 base, and 8 bases had no gene match. This CDR3 comprises 17 residues. Germline V gene lookup returns CDR1 MGHRA and CDR2 YSYEKL. CDR3 DNA sequence: TGCGCCAGCAGCCAAGCGGGTCGTCTAGCGGGGGGAGATACGCAGTATTTT. Its protein is CASSQAGRLAGGDTQYF.